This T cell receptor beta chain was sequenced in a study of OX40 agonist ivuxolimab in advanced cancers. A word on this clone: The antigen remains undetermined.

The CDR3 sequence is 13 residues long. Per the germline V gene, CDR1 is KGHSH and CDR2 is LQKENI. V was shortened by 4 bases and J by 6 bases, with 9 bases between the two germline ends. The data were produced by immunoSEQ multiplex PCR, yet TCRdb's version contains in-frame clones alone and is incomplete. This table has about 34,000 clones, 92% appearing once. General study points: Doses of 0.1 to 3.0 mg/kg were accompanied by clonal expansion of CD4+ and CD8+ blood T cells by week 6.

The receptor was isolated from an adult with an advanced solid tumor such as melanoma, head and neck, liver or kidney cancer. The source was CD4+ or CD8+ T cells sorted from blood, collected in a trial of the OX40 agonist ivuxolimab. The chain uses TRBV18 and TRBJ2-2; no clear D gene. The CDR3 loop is CASSLDMAGELFF. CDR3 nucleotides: TGTGCCAGCTCACTTGACATGGCCGGGGAGCTGTTTTTT. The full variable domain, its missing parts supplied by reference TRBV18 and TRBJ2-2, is NAGVMQNPRHLVRRRGQEARLRCSPMKGHSHVYWYRQLPEEGLKFMVYLQKENIIDESGMPKERFSAEFPKEGPSILRIQQVVRGDSAAYFCASSLDMAGELFFGEGSRLTVL.